The rows below give T cell receptor beta chains drawn from one sample of a study of blood T cell repertoires in COVID-19. Clones were sequenced by immunoSEQ multiplex PCR, and TCRdb holds only the in-frame ones, with some missing. The sample includes some 240,000 clones, roughly nine tenths of them seen just once. Sample: peripheral blood. The receptor source for this set is a woman aged 40 to 50 who had recovered from COVID-19. Each CDR3 is given with its conserved first and last residue. D genes are given only for firm matches. Clone size is not always given. Where it is, it says once, few, many or a class for expanded clones.

v_gene	j_gene	d_gene	abundance	CDR3aa	CDR3nt
TRBV5-1	TRBJ1-4	TRBD1	once	CASTPGGATNEKLFF	TGCGCCAGCACCCCAGGGGGTGCAACTAATGAAAAACTGTTTTTT
TRBV2	TRBJ1-6	TRBD1	NA	CASSAEQGRNSPLHF	TGTGCCAGCAGTGCAGAACAGGGGAGAAATTCACCCCTCCACTTT
TRBV7-2	TRBJ1-4	NA	NA	CASSLGWSEKLFF	TGTGCCAGCAGCCTGGGTTGGAGTGAAAAACTGTTTTTT
TRBV13	TRBJ1-1	TRBD1	many	CASSLRTGGASTEAFF	TGTGCCAGCAGCTTGAGGACAGGGGGCGCTTCCACTGAAGCTTTCTTT
TRBV7-3	TRBJ2-3	TRBD2	NA	CASSSSGGARDTQYF	TGTGCCAGCAGCTCTAGCGGGGGGGCAAGGGATACGCAGTATTTT
TRBV4-3	TRBJ2-1	TRBD2	NA	CASSQDGLAGGSNEQFF	TGCGCCAGCAGCCAAGATGGGTTAGCGGGAGGGTCCAATGAGCAGTTCTTC
TRBV4-2	TRBJ1-5	NA	NA	CASSQDPRASGDQPQHF	TGTGCCAGCAGCCAAGACCCCAGGGCGTCTGGAGATCAGCCCCAGCATTTT
TRBV9	TRBJ2-2	NA	NA	CASTAGFNTGELFF	TGTGCCAGCACGGCAGGGTTTAACACCGGGGAGCTGTTTTTT
TRBV2	TRBJ2-2	NA	once	CASSEARGGGELFF	TGTGCCAGCAGTGAAGCCAGGGGTGGCGGGGAGCTGTTTTTT
TRBV7-9	TRBJ1-1	NA	NA	CASSSEDNTRAFF	TGTGCCAGCAGCTCCGAGGACAACACAAGGGCTTTCTTT
TRBV6-2/TRBV6-3	TRBJ2-1	NA	NA	CASSYSSGAANEQFF	TGTGCCAGCAGTTACTCCTCAGGGGCGGCCAATGAGCAGTTCTTC
TRBV14	TRBJ2-5	TRBD2	NA	CASSQASGRYETQYF	TGTGCCAGCAGCCAGGCTAGCGGGAGGTACGAGACCCAGTACTTC
TRBV5-6	TRBJ2-3	TRBD2	NA	CASSLGAGGHTDTQYF	TGTGCCAGCAGCTTGGGAGCGGGGGGCCACACAGATACGCAGTATTTT
TRBV7-6	TRBJ2-2	TRBD2	NA	CASSFLPGGLSFTGELFF	TGTGCCAGCAGCTTCCTTCCGGGGGGGCTATCGTTTACCGGGGAGCTGTTTTTT
TRBV5-6	TRBJ2-1	NA	few	CASSSQGNEQFF	TGTGCCAGCAGCTCACAGGGCAATGAGCAGTTCTTC
TRBV5-1	TRBJ1-6	NA	NA	CASSLTGNRESPLHF	TGCGCCAGCAGCCTCACAGGGAATCGAGAGTCACCCCTCCACTTT
TRBV5-1	TRBJ2-7	TRBD1	NA	CASRPMGQGQGEQYF	TGCGCCAGCAGACCCATGGGACAGGGTCAAGGAGAGCAGTACTTC
TRBV6-5	TRBJ1-1	NA	NA	CASSYSDTITEAFF	TGTGCCAGCAGTTACAGTGACACCATCACTGAAGCTTTCTTT
TRBV3-1/TRBV3-2	TRBJ1-2	NA	NA	CASSQESGNGYTF	TGTGCCAGCAGCCAAGAATCGGGGAACGGCTACACCTTC
TRBV27	TRBJ2-2	TRBD1	NA	CASAGQGYTGELFF	TGTGCCAGCGCAGGACAGGGGTACACCGGGGAGCTGTTTTTT
TRBV2	TRBJ2-6	NA	NA	CASSWDGGVSGANVLTF	TGTGCCAGCAGTTGGGACGGCGGGGTATCTGGGGCCAACGTCCTGACTTTC
TRBV7-2	TRBJ2-1	TRBD2	many	CASIRTSGTHNEQFF	TGTGCCAGCATCCGGACTAGCGGGACTCACAATGAGCAGTTCTTC
TRBV10-3	TRBJ2-1	TRBD2	NA	CAITQAGGNEQFF	TGTGCCATCACCCAAGCGGGGGGGAATGAGCAGTTCTTC
TRBV14	TRBJ2-1	TRBD2	NA	CASSPGLAGGPKTRYNEQFF	TGTGCCAGCAGCCCAGGACTAGCGGGGGGACCTAAAACACGCTACAATGAGCAGTTCTTC
TRBV29-1	TRBJ2-6	NA	NA	CSVRDRINSGANVLTF	TGCAGCGTAAGAGACAGGATAAATTCTGGGGCCAACGTCCTGACTTTC
TRBV12-3/TRBV12-4	TRBJ2-3	NA	NA	CASSFTSLNTQYF	TGTGCCAGCAGTTTTACTAGCTTGAATACGCAGTATTTT
TRBV24-1	TRBJ2-5	TRBD2	NA	CATMGTSGAQETQYF	TGTGCCACCATGGGGACTAGCGGTGCACAAGAGACCCAGTACTTC
TRBV7-9	TRBJ2-5	NA	NA	CASSPGVSQETQYF	TGTGCCAGCAGCCCAGGGGTGTCGCAAGAGACCCAGTACTTC
TRBV6-4	TRBJ2-1	TRBD2	few	CASSDSSGDYNEQFF	TGTGCCAGCAGTGATTCTAGCGGTGACTACAATGAGCAGTTCTTC
TRBV28	TRBJ1-6	NA	NA	CASTEGYSPLHF	TGTGCCAGCACGGAGGGCTATTCACCCCTCCACTTT
TRBV19	TRBJ2-1	NA	once	CASSNEASNYNEQFF	TGTGCCAGTAGTAATGAGGCGAGCAACTACAATGAGCAGTTCTTC
TRBV5-4	TRBJ2-5	TRBD1	few	CASSSNRGALQETQYF	TGTGCCAGCAGCTCTAACAGGGGTGCCCTACAAGAGACCCAGTACTTC
TRBV9	TRBJ2-3	TRBD2	NA	CASSAGLAGGNTQYF	TGTGCCAGCAGCGCAGGACTAGCGGGGGGGAATACGCAGTATTTT
TRBV5-1	TRBJ1-4	NA	NA	CASSRGTTNEKLFF	TGCGCCAGCAGCCGAGGAACAACTAATGAAAAACTGTTTTTT
TRBV19	TRBJ1-1	NA	NA	CASTLGENTEAFF	TGTGCCAGTACCCTAGGGGAGAACACTGAAGCTTTCTTT